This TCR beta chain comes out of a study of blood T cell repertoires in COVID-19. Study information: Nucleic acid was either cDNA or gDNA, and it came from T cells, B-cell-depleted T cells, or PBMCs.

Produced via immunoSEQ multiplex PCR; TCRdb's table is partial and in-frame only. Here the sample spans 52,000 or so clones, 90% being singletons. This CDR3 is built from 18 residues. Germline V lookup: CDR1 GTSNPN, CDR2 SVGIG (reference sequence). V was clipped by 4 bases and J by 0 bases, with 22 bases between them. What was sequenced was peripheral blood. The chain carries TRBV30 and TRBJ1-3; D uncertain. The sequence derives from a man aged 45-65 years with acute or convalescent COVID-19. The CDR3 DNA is TGTGCCTGGAACTTACATCTAGCCGGCCCTCTCTCTGGAAACACCATATATTTT. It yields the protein CAWNLHLAGPLSGNTIYF.